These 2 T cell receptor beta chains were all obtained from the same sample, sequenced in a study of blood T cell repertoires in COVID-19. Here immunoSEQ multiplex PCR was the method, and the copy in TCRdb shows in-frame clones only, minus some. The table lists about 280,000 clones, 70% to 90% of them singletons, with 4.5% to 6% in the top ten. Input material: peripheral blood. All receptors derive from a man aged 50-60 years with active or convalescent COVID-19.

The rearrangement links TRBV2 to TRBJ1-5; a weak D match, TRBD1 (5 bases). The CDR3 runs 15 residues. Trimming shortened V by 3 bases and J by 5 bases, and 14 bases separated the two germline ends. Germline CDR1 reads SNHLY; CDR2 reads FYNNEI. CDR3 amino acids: CASSEGSREDQPQHF. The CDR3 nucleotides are TGTGCCAGCAGTGAGGGTAGCAGGGAGGATCAGCCCCAGCATTTT.

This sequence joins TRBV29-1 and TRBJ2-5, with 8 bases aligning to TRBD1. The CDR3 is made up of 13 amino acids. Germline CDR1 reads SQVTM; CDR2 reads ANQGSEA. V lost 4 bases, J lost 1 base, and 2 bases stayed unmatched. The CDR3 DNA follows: TGCAGCGTTGCAGGGACAGGCCAAGAGACCCAGTACTTC. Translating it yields CSVAGTGQETQYF. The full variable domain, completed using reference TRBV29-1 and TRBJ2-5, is SAVISQKPSRDICQRGTSLTIQCQVDSQVTMMFWYRQQPGQSLTLIATANQGSEATYESGFVIDKFPISRPNLTFSTLTVSNMSPEDSSIYLCSVAGTGQETQYFGPGTRLLVL.